Shown below are 6 T cell receptor beta chains from a single sample sequenced in a study of immune cell composition in non-small cell lung cancer. Sequencing was performed with immunoSEQ multiplex PCR; in TCRdb, only in-frame clones are kept and a portion is missing. This sample has 11,000 to 15,000 clones; about 70% occur once, and the top ten carry 13% to 15%. Sequenced sample: lung tumor tissue. These receptors all come from a human donor with non-small cell lung cancer.

The chain joins TRBV19 to TRBJ1-1; TRBD1 matches 7 bases. CDR1 LNHDA and CDR2 SQIVND come from the germline V gene (reference sequence). The CDR3 contains 12 residues. The trim removed 5 bases at V and 5 bases at J, leaving 2 bases unmatched. The CDR3 DNA sequence: TGTGCCAGTAGTGCACAGGGGACTGAAGCTTTCTTT. It encodes CASSAQGTEAFF.

The chain couples TRBV7-2 to TRBJ2-7; TRBD2 matches at 7 bases. This CDR3 is 14 amino acids long. CDR1 and CDR2 from the germline V gene are SGHTA and FQGNSA. J lost 1 base, V lost 3 bases, and 3 bases had no gene match. CDR3 region: CASSFGRGSYEQYF. The CDR3 nucleotides read TGTGCCAGCAGCTTTGGGAGGGGTTCCTACGAGCAGTACTTC. Full variable domain (missing parts from reference TRBV7-2 and TRBJ2-7): GAGVSQSPSNKVTEKGKDVELRCDPISGHTALYWYRQSLGQGLEFLIYFQGNSAPDKSGLPSDRFSAERTGGSVSTLTIQRTQQEDSAVYLCASSFGRGSYEQYFGPGTRLTVT.

This clone was picked up one time. The rearrangement uses TRBV28 and TRBJ1-2; TRBD1 aligns across 8 bases. The CDR3 contains 14 residues. Germline CDR1 is MDHEN and CDR2 is SYDVKM. Trimming took 4 bases from V and 2 from J; bases not matched to a gene: 3. For the CDR3, the DNA is TGTGCCAGCAGTTCCGGACAGGGAAACTATGGCTACACCTTC. The encoded protein is CASSSGQGNYGYTF.

The chain couples TRBV7-2 to TRBJ1-2, with D tentatively TRBD1 (5 bases). V lost 1 base, J lost 8 bases, and 26 bases lay in between. Germline V CDR1 and CDR2: SGHTA, FQGNSA. The CDR3 runs 18 residues. The CDR3 is CASSLGGRAVGGRPGYTF. Written as DNA, the CDR3 is TGTGCCAGCAGCTTAGGAGGTAGGGCGGTCGGGGGACGACCGGGCTACACCTTC. Drawing the rest from reference TRBV7-2 and TRBJ1-2, the complete variable domain is GAGVSQSPSNKVTEKGKDVELRCDPISGHTALYWYRQSLGQGLEFLIYFQGNSAPDKSGLPSDRFSAERTGGSVSTLTIQRTQQEDSAVYLCASSLGGRAVGGRPGYTFGSGTRLTVV.

The chain carries TRBV5-1 and TRBJ2-1, with 10 bases fitting TRBD1. Germline V gene data show CDR1 as SGHRS and CDR2 as YFSETQ. V shed 4 bases, J shed 2 bases, and the junction held 6 bases outside the gene matches. The CDR3 has 16 amino acids. Here the CDR3 reads CASSRGTGVTYNEQFF. The CDR3 region has the DNA TGCGCCAGCAGCCGCGGGACAGGGGTTACCTACAATGAGCAGTTCTTC.

The CDR3: CASRRTGGETQYF. The CDR3 DNA sequence: TGTGCCAGCAGAAGGACAGGGGGCGAGACCCAGTACTTC. The V and J genes are TRBV27 and TRBJ2-5, with TRBD1 matching over 11 bases. The CDR3 loop spans 13 amino acids. V shed 6 bases, J shed 5 bases, and the junction held 2 bases outside the gene matches. The germline V gene has CDR1 MNHEY and CDR2 SMNVEV (reference sequence).